Given below is one T cell receptor beta chain in context. The antigen is unknown. These data originate in a study of CXCR3-negative and CXCR3-positive naive CD8 T cells. Study-level findings and limits: The TRB CDR3s that CXCR3-positive naive cells carried were more hydrophobic than those of CXCR3-negative naive cells. Memory CD8+ cells showed much lower diversity, while both naive subsets were comparably high. Comparison of naive CXCR3-negative and CXCR3-positive cells revealed similar TRBV-TRBJ usage, while memory cells differed.

Germline loops: CDR1 SGDLS, CDR2 YYNGEE. This CDR3 has 15 residues. All TRB cDNA libraries came from 5' RACE performed with UMI labels. From its re-call of the 5' RACE reads, TCRdb lists each CDR3 protein once, without DNA. This table lists around 150,000 distinct CDR3 sequences. Naive CD8+ T cells showed CD45RO-CCR7+CD27+CD95-. The chain is built from TRBV9 and TRBJ2-7. Material for sequencing was naive CXCR3+ CD8+ T cells from blood. Subset in this sample: CD45RO-CCR7+CD27+CD95- naive CD8+ T cells expressing CXCR3 (TNR3+). The receptor's source is a human donor in good health. Some clones in this sample may be carry-over from other donors' samples. CDR3 in amino acids: CASSVASGGSYEQYF.